This TCR beta chain was sequenced for a study of cytomegalovirus exposure and HLA in healthy donors. Study-level points and caveats: Most subjects had HLA-A and HLA-B alleles reportedly predicted accurately by TCR beta sequences. Relative to equally common others, HLA-associated TCR beta chains showed greater clonal expansion in a later analysis.

This clone was observed a handful of times. Its antigen remains unidentified. The primer mix had 60 Vbeta and 13 Jbeta primers. TCRdb's copy holds only in-frame clones and misses some; the assay was immunoSEQ multiplex PCR. The sample has 150,000 to 200,000 clones; around 80% are singletons. The V gene end was trimmed by 2 bases and the J gene end by 1 base; junction bases not matched to a gene: 8. The length of the CDR3 is 17 residues. Germline CDR1 LGHNA, CDR2 YNFKEQ. The sequence was obtained from a woman in her twenties or thirties in good health and CMV-seropositive. What was sequenced was PBMCs. The chain has TRBV4-2 and TRBJ2-1, with TRBD2 matching over 7 bases. CDR3 residues: CASSQILRGYSYNEQFF. The DNA for the CDR3 is TGTGCCAGCAGCCAAATTTTGCGGGGGTATTCCTACAATGAGCAGTTCTTC.